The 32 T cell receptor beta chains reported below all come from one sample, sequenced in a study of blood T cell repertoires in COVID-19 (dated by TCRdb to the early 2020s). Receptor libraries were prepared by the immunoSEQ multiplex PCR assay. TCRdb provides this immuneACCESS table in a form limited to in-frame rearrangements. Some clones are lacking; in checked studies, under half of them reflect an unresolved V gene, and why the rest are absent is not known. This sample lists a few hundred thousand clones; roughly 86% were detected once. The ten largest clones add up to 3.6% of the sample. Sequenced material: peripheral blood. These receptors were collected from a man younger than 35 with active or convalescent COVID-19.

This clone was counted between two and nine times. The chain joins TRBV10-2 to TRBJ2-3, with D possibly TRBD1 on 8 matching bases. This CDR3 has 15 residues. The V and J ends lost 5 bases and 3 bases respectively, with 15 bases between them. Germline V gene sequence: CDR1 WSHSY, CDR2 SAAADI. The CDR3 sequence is CASSKTGEGTDTQYF. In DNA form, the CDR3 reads TGCGCCAGCAGTAAGACAGGGGAGGGGACAGATACGCAGTATTTT.

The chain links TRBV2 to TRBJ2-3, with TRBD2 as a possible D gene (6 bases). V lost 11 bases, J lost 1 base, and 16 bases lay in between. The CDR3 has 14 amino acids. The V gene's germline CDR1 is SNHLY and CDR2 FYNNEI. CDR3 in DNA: TGTGCCGGCACCGGGACTCGACGCACAGATACGCAGTATTTT. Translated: CAGTGTRRTDTQYF.

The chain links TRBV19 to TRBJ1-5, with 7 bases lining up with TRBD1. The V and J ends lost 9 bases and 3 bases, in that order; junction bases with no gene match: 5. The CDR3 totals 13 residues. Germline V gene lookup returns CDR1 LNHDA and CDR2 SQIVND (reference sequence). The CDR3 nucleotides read TGTGCCAGCTCCGGGACAGTCAATCAGCCCCAGCATTTT. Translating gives CASSGTVNQPQHF.

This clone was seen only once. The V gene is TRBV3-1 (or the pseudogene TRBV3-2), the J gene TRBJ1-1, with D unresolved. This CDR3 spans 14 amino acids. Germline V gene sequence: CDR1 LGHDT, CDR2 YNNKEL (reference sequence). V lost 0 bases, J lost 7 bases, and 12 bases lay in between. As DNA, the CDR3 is TGTGCCAGCAGCCAAGATATTTTGGCCTTTGAAGCTTTCTTT. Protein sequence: CASSQDILAFEAFF.

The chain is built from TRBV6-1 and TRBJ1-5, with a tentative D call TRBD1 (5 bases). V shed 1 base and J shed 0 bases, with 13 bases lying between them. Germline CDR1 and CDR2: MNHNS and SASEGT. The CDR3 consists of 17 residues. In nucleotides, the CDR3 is TGTGCCAGCAGTGAAGGCGGAGCGACAGATAGCAATCAGCCCCAGCATTTT. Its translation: CASSEGGATDSNQPQHF.

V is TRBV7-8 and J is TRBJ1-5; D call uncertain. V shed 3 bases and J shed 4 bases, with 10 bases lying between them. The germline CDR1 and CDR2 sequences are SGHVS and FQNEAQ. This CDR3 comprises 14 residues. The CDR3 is CASSFGQHNQPQHF. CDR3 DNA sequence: TGTGCCAGCAGCTTTGGGCAACATAATCAGCCCCAGCATTTT.

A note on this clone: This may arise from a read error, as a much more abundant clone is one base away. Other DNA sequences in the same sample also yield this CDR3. In DNA, the CDR3 is TGTGCCAGCAGCTTTGGACAGGGTTCCTACAATGAGCAGTTCTTC. Translated, it gives CASSFGQGSYNEQFF. The V gene is TRBV7-2, the J gene TRBJ2-1; 8 nucleotides match TRBD1. J lost 1 base, V lost 3 bases, and 2 bases had no gene match. The CDR3 has 15 residues. Germline values: CDR1 SGHTA, CDR2 FQGNSA.

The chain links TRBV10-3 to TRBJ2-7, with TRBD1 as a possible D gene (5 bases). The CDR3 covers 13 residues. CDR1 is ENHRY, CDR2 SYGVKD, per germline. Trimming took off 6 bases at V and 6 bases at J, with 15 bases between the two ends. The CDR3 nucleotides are TGTGCCATCAGGGGAACAACAGGAGCCGAGCAGTACTTC. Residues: CAIRGTTGAEQYF.

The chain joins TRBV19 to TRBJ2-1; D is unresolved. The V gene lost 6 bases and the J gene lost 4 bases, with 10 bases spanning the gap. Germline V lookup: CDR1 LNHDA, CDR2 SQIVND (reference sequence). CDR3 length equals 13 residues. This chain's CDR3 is CASSPRLYNEQFF. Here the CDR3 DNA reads TGTGCCAGTAGCCCGAGGCTTTACAATGAGCAGTTCTTC.

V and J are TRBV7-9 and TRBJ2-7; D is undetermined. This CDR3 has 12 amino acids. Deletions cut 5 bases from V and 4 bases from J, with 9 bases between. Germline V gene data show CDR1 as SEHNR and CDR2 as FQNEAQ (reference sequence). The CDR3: CASSPSVYEQYF. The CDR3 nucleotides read TGTGCCAGCAGCCCCAGTGTTTACGAGCAGTACTTC.

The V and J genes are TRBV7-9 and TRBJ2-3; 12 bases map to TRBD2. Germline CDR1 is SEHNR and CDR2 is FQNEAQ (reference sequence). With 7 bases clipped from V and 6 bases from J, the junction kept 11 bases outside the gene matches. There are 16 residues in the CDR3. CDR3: CASTKGLAGIGDTQYF. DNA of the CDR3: TGTGCCAGCACCAAAGGACTAGCGGGAATAGGGGATACGCAGTATTTT.

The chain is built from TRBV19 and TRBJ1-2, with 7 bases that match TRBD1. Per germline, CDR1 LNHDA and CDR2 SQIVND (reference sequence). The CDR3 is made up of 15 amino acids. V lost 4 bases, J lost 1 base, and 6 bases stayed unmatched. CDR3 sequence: CASSNPGTDNYGYTF. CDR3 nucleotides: TGTGCCAGTAGTAACCCCGGGACAGATAACTATGGCTACACCTTC.

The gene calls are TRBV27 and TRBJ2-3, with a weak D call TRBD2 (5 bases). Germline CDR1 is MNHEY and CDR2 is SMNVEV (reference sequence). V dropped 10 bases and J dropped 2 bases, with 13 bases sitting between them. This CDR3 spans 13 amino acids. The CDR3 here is CATWTGSTDTQYF. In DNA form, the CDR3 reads TGTGCCACCTGGACTGGATCCACAGATACGCAGTATTTT.

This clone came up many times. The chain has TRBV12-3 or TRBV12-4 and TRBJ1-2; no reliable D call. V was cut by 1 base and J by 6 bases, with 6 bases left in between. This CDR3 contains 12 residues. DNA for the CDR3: TGTGCCAGCAGTTTAGGTTATGATGGCTACACCTTC. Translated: CASSLGYDGYTF.

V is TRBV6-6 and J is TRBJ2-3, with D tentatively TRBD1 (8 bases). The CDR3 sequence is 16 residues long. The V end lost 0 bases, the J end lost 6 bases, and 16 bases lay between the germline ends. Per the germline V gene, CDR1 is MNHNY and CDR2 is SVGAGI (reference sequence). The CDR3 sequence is CASSYSTGQGGDTQYF. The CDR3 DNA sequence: TGTGCCAGCAGTTACTCGACTGGACAGGGAGGGGATACGCAGTATTTT.

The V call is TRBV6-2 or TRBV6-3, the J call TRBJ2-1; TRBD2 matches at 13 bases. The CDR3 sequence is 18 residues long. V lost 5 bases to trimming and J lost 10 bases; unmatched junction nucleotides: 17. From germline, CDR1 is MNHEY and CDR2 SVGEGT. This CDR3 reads CASSAGTSGATPLLEQFF. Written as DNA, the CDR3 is TGTGCCAGCAGTGCCGGGACTAGCGGGGCCACCCCCTTATTGGAGCAGTTCTTC.

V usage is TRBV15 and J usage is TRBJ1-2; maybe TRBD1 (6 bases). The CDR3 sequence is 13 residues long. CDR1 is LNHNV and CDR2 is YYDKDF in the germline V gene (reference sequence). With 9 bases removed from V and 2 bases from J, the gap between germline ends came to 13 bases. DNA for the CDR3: TGTGCCACTGGGAGCAGGGGAAACTATGGCTACACCTTC. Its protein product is CATGSRGNYGYTF.

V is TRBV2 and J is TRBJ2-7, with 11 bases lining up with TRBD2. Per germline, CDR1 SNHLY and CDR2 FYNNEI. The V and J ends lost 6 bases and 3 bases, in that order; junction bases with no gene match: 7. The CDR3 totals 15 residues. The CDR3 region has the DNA TGTGCCAGCAGGGCCCCGGGACTAGCGGACTACGAGCAGTACTTC. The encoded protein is CASRAPGLADYEQYF.

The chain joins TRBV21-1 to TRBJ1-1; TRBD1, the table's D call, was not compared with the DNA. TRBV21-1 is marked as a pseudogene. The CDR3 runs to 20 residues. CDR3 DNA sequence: TGTGCCAGCACCATGGGGACAGGGTGCGCTCGGGGTTGGGGGAACACTGAAGCTTTCTTT. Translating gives CASTMGTGCARGWGNTEAFF.

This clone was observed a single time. The CDR3 spells CASSFLEVGHNEQFF. The CDR3 DNA follows: TGTGCCAGCAGCTTTTTGGAGGTCGGGCACAATGAGCAGTTCTTC. V is TRBV7-9 and J is TRBJ2-1; TRBD2 might be the D (5 bases). The CDR3 loop spans 15 amino acids. The germline V gene has CDR1 SEHNR and CDR2 FQNEAQ (reference sequence). The V end lost 3 bases, the J end lost 5 bases, and 14 bases lay between the germline ends. The complete variable domain, with remaining parts taken from reference TRBV7-9 and TRBJ2-1, reads DTGVSQNPRHKITKRGQNVTFRCDPISEHNRLYWYRQTLGQGPEFLTYFQNEAQLEKSRLLSDRFSAERPKGSFSTLEIQRTEQGDSAMYLCASSFLEVGHNEQFFGPGTRLTVL.

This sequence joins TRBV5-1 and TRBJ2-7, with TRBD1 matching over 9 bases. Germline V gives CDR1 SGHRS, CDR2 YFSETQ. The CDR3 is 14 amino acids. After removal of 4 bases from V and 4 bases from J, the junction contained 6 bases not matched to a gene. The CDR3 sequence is CASSPSGTGYEQYF. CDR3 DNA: TGCGCCAGCAGCCCATCCGGGACAGGGTACGAGCAGTACTTC.

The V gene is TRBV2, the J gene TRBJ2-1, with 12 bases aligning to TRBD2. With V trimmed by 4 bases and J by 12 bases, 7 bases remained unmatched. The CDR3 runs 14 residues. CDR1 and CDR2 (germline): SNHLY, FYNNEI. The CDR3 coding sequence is TGTGCCAGCAGTGGGGCTAGCGGGGGGGCCGGGCAGTTCTTC. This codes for CASSGASGGAGQFF.

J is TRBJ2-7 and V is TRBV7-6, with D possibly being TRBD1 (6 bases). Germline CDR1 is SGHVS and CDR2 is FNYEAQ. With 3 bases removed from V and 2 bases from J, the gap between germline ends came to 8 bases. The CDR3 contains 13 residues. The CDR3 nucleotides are TGTGCCAGCAGCTTCGGACAGACCTACGAGCAGTACTTC. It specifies CASSFGQTYEQYF.

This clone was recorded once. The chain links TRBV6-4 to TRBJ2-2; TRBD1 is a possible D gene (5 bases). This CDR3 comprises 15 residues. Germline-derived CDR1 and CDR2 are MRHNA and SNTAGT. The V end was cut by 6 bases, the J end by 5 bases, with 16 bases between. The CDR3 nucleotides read TGTGCCAGCAGCGCCTCTTACAGGCAAACCGGGGAGCTGTTTTTT. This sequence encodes CASSASYRQTGELFF.

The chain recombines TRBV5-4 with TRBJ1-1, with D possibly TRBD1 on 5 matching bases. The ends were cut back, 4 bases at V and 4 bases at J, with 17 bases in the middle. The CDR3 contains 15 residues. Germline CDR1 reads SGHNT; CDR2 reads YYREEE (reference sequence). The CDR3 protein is CASSPLGGERTEAFF. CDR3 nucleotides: TGTGCCAGCAGCCCCCTCGGAGGGGAGCGCACTGAAGCTTTCTTT.

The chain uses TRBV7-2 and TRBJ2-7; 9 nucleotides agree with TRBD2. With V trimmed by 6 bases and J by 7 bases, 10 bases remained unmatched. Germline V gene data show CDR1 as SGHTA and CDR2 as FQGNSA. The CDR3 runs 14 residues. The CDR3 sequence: CASRVSGSSGEQYF. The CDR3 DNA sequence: TGTGCCAGCAGGGTTAGCGGGAGTTCAGGAGAGCAGTACTTC.

CDR3 coding DNA: TGTGCCAGCACCTGGGGGGAAAAGGATGAGCAGTTCTTC. Its protein is CASTWGEKDEQFF. V is TRBV6-5 and J is TRBJ2-1; D is possibly TRBD2 (6 bases). V lost 7 bases, J lost 8 bases, and 15 bases lay in between. Germline loops: CDR1 MNHEY, CDR2 SVGAGI. This CDR3 has 13 amino acids.

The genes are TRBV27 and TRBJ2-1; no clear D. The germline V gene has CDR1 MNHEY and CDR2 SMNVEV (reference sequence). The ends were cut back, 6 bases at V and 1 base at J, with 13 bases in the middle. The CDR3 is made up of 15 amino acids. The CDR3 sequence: CASSRPSASYNEQFF. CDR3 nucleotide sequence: TGTGCCAGCAGCCGTCCGAGTGCGTCCTACAATGAGCAGTTCTTC.

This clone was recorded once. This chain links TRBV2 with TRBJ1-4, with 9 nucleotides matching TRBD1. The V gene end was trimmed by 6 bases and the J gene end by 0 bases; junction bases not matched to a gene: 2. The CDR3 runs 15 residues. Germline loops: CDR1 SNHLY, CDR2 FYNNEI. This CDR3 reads CASRDRGATNEKLFF. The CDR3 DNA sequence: TGTGCCAGCAGGGACAGGGGAGCAACTAATGAAAAACTGTTTTTT.

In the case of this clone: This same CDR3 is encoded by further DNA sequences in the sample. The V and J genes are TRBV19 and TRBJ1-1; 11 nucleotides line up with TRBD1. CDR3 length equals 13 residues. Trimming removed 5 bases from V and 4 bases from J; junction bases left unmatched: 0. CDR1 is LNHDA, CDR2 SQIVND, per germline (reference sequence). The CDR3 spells CASSGTGGTEAFF. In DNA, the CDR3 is TGTGCCAGTAGTGGGACAGGGGGCACTGAAGCTTTCTTT.

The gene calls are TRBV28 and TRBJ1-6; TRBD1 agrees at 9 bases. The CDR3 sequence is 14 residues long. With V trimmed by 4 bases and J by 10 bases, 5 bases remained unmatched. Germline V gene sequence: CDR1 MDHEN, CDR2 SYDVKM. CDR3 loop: CASSYGTGRSPLHF. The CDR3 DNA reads TGTGCCAGCAGTTACGGGACAGGGCGGTCACCCCTCCACTTT.

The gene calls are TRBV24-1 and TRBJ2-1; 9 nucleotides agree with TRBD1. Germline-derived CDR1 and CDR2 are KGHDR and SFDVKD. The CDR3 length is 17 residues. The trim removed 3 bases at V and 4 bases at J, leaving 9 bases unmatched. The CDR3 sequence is CATSDPGTGPIYNEQFF. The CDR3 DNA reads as TGTGCCACCAGTGATCCCGGGACAGGGCCCATATACAATGAGCAGTTCTTC.